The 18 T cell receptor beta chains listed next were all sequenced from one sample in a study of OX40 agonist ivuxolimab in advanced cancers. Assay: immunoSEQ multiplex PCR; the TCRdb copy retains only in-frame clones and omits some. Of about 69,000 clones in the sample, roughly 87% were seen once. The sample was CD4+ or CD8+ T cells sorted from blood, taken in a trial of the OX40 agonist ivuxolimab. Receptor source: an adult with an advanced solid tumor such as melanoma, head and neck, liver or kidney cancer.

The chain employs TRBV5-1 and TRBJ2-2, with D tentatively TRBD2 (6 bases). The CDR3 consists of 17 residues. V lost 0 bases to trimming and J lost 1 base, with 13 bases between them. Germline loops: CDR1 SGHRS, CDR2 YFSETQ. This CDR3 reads CASSLGISGKNTGELFF. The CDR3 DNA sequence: TGCGCCAGCAGCTTGGGTATTAGCGGAAAGAACACCGGGGAGCTGTTTTTT.

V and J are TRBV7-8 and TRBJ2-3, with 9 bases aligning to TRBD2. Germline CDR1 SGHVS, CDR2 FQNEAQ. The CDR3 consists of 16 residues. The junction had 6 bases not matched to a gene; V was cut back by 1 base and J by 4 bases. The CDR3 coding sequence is TGTGCCAGCAGCTTAGAAGCGGGAGGAGTCGCAGATACGCAGTATTTT. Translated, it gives CASSLEAGGVADTQYF.

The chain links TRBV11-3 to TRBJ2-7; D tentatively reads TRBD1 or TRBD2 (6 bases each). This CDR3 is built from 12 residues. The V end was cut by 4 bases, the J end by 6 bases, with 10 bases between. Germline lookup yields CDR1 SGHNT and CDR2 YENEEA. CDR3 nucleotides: TGTGCCAGCAGCTCCTGGGGGGCCGAGCAGTACTTC. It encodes CASSSWGAEQYF. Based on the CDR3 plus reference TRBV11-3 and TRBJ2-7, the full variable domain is EAGVVQSPRYKIIEKKQPVAFWCNPISGHNTLYWYLQNLGQGPELLIRYENEEAVDDSQLPKDRFSAERLKGVDSTLKIQPAELGDSAVYLCASSSWGAEQYFGPGTRLTVT.

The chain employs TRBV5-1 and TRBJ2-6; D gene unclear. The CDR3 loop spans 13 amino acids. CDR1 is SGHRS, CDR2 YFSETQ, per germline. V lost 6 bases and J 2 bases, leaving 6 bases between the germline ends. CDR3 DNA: TGCGCCAGCACGTGGGCTGGGGCCAACGTCCTGACTTTC. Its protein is CASTWAGANVLTF.

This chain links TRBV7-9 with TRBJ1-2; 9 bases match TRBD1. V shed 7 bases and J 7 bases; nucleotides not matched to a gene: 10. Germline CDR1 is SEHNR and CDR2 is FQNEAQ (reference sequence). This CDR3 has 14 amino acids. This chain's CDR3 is CASTRARDRVGYTF. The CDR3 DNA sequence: TGTGCCAGCACCCGAGCCCGGGACAGGGTTGGCTACACCTTC. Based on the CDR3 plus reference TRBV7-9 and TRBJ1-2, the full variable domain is DTGVSQNPRHKITKRGQNVTFRCDPISEHNRLYWYRQTLGQGPEFLTYFQNEAQLEKSRLLSDRFSAERPKGSFSTLEIQRTEQGDSAMYLCASTRARDRVGYTFGSGTRLTVV.

The CDR3 bases are TGTGCCAGCAGTTCGAGACAGGGAGGTGGGGCCAACGTCCTGACTTTC. Translation gives CASSSRQGGGANVLTF. The chain joins TRBV27 to TRBJ2-6, with a possible D match to TRBD1 (7 bases). The germline V and J ends were trimmed by 4 bases and 3 bases, with 13 bases remaining between them. The CDR3 covers 16 residues. Germline V CDR1 and CDR2: MNHEY, SMNVEV (reference sequence).

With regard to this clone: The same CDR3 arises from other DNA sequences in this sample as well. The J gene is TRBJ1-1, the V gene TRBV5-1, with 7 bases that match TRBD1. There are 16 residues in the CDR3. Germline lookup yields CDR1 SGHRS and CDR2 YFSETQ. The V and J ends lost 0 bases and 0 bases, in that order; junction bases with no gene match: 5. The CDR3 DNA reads TGCGCCAGCAGCTTGGGACAGGGAGGGATGAACACTGAAGCTTTCTTT. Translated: CASSLGQGGMNTEAFF.

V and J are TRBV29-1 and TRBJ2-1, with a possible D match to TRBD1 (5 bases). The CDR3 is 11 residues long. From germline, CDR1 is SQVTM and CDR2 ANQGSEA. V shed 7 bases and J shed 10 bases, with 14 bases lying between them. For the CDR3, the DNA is TGCAGCGGTCGACCAGGGAAGGAGCAGTTCTTC. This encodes CSGRPGKEQFF.

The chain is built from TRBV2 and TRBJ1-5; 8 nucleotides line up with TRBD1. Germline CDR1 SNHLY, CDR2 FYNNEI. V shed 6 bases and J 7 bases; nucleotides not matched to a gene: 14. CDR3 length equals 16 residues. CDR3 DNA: TGTGCCAGCAGGGCCCAGCGGCAGGGGGCGGAACAGCCCCAGCATTTT. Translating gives CASRAQRQGAEQPQHF.

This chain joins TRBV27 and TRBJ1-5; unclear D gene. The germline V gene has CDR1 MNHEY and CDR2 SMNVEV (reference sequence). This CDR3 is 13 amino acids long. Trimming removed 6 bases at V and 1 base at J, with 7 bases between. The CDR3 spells CASRMVSNQPQHF. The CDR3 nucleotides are TGTGCCAGCAGGATGGTGAGCAATCAGCCCCAGCATTTT.

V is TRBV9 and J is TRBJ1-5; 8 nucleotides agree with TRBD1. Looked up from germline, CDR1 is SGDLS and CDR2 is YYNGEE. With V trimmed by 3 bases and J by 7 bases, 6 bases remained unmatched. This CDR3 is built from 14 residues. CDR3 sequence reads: CASSASGGGQPQHF. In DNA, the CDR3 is TGTGCCAGCAGCGCCTCAGGGGGCGGCCAGCCCCAGCATTTT.

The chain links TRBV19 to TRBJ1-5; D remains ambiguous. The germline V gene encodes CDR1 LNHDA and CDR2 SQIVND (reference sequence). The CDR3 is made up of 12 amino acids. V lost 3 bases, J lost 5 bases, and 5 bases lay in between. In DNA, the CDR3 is TGTGCCAGTAGTATGGGGTATCAGCCCCAGCATTTT. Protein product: CASSMGYQPQHF.

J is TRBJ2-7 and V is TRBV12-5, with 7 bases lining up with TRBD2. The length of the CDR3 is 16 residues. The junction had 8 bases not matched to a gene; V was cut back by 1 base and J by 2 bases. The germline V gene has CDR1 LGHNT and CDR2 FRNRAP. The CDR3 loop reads CASGLGSSGFPYEQYF. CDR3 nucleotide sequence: TGTGCTAGTGGTTTGGGAAGTAGCGGGTTCCCCTACGAGCAGTACTTC.

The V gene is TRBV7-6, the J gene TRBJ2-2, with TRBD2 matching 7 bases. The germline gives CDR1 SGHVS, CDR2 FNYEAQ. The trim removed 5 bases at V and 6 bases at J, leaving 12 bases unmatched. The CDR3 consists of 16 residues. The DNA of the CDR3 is TGTGCCAGCAGCCAAACTCCGGGACTAAGGTCCGGGGAGCTGTTTTTT. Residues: CASSQTPGLRSGELFF. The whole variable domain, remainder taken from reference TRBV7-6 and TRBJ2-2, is GAGVSQSPRYKVTKRGQDVALRCDPISGHVSLYWYRQALGQGPEFLTYFNYEAQQDKSGLPNDRFSAERPEGSISTLTIQRTEQRDSAMYRCASSQTPGLRSGELFFGEGSRLTVL.

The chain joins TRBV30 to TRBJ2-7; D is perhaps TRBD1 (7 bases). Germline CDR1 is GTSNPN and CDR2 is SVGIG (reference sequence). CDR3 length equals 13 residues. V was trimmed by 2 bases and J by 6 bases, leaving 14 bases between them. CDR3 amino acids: CAWSRAEGAEQYF. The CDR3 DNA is TGTGCCTGGAGTAGGGCGGAGGGGGCCGAGCAGTACTTC. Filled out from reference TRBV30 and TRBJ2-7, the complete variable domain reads SQTIHQWPATLVQPVGSPLSLECTVEGTSNPNLYWYRQAAGRGLQLLFYSVGIGQISSEVPQNLSASRPQDRQFILSSKKLLLSDSGFYLCAWSRAEGAEQYFGPGTRLTVT.

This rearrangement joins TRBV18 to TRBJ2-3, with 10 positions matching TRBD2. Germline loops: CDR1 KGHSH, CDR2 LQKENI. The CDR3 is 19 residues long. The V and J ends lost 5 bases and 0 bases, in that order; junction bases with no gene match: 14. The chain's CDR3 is CASSGTGTSETHSTDTQYF. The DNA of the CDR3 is TGTGCCAGCTCAGGAACCGGGACTAGCGAGACTCATAGCACAGATACGCAGTATTTT.

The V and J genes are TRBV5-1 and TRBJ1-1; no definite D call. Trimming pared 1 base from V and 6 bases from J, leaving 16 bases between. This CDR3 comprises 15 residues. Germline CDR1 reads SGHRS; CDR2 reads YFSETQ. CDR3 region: CASSLSEVLRAEAFF. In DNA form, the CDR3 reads TGCGCCAGCAGCTTGTCCGAGGTATTAAGGGCTGAAGCTTTCTTT.

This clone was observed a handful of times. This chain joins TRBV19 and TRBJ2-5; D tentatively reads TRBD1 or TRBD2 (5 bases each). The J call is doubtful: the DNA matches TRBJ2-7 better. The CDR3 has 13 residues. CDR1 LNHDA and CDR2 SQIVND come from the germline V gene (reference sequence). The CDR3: CASSIERGDEQYF. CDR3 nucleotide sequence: TGTGCCAGTAGTATAGAAAGGGGAGACGAGCAGTACTTC.